This TCR beta chain was retrieved from a study of blood T cell repertoires in COVID-19. Study-wide background: Sample material is recorded as cDNA or gDNA derived from T cells, B-cell-depleted T cells, or PBMCs.

Using immunoSEQ multiplex PCR, the repertoire was profiled, and TCRdb retains in-frame clones only, with some absent. Of roughly 290,000 clones listed, approximately 86% are singletons. V was clipped by 5 bases and J by 1 base, with 7 bases between them. The germline CDR1 and CDR2 sequences are KGHDR and SFDVKD. The CDR3 sequence is 14 residues long. The chain has TRBV24-1 and TRBJ2-2; D ambiguous. The TCR sequence derives from a woman in her thirties who had recovered from COVID-19. The sample consisted of peripheral blood. CDR3 sequence (DNA): TGTGCCACCAGTGTCCCAGGGAACACCGGGGAGCTGTTTTTT. It translates to CATSVPGNTGELFF.